These 26 T cell receptor beta chains were sequenced from one sample in a study of shared clonotypes between healthy human individuals. Profiled with immunoSEQ multiplex PCR; TCRdb holds only in-frame clones, not every one. Of about 2.5 million clones listed, around 93% are singletons. The specimen was naive CD4+ T cells from PBMCs. Specified subset: CD45RA+ positively selected. These receptor sequences come from a man aged 18 to 29 in good health. Some clones in this sample may be carry-over from other donors' samples.

The J gene is TRBJ2-5, the V gene TRBV14; D ambiguous. The germline V gene has CDR1 SGHDN and CDR2 FVKESK. The CDR3 covers 12 residues. V lost 4 bases to trimming and J lost 5 bases, with 8 bases between them. This CDR3 reads CASSPIRETQYF. In nucleotides, the CDR3 is TGTGCCAGCAGCCCCATACGCGAGACCCAGTACTTC.

J is TRBJ2-2 and V is TRBV5-1; unclear D gene. CDR1 is SGHRS, CDR2 YFSETQ, per germline. CDR3 length: 17 residues. Trimming shortened V by 4 bases and J by 6 bases, and 22 bases separated the two germline ends. The CDR3 DNA reads as TGCGCCAGCAGCCTGATTCCCGCGGATGCCCGCTCCGGGGAGCTGTTTTTT. Translating gives CASSLIPADARSGELFF.

As to this clone: Other DNA sequences from this sample encode an identical CDR3 as well. The chain links TRBV28 to TRBJ1-2; D gene ambiguous. This CDR3 region has 12 residues. The V end lost 3 bases, the J end lost 1 base, and 3 bases lay between the germline ends. Germline values: CDR1 MDHEN, CDR2 SYDVKM. The CDR3 reads CASSLGNYGYTF. The CDR3 nucleotides are TGTGCCAGCAGTTTGGGTAACTATGGCTACACCTTC.

V is TRBV11-2 and J is TRBJ1-1; D not certain. Trimming took 3 bases from V and 7 from J, leaving 15 bases between them. CDR1 and CDR2 from the germline V gene are SGHAT and FQNNGV. The CDR3 runs 14 residues. This CDR3 is CASSFLQARLEAFF. The CDR3 bases are TGTGCCAGCAGCTTTCTTCAGGCCCGGCTTGAAGCTTTCTTT.

J is TRBJ1-1 and V is TRBV5-1; D is perhaps TRBD1 (5 bases). V was clipped by 2 bases and J by 4 bases, with 15 bases between them. This CDR3 has 15 residues. Per the germline V gene, CDR1 is SGHRS and CDR2 is YFSETQ. The CDR3 nucleotides read TGCGCCAGCAGCTTACCGGGACCCCCTCCCACTGAAGCTTTCTTT. Translation gives CASSLPGPPPTEAFF.

V is TRBV29-1 and J is TRBJ2-2; D tentatively fits TRBD1 or TRBD2 (5 bases each). In germline, CDR1 is SQVTM, CDR2 ANQGSEA. This CDR3 region has 13 residues. V was pared by 4 bases and J by 5 bases, with 11 bases between. CDR3 region: CSVGFWGTGELFF. Here the CDR3 DNA reads TGCAGCGTTGGTTTTTGGGGGACCGGGGAGCTGTTTTTT.

This chain links TRBV11-2 with TRBJ2-1; TRBD2 matches 7 bases. In germline, CDR1 is SGHAT, CDR2 FQNNGV. The CDR3 totals 15 residues. With V trimmed by 5 bases and J by 9 bases, 13 bases remained unmatched. In DNA, the CDR3 is TGTGCCAGCAGCCGGGTTGGGCGGGAGCGTGGTGAGCAGTTCTTC. It encodes CASSRVGRERGEQFF.

The chain has TRBV5-1 and TRBJ2-7, with 9 positions matching TRBD1. Germline V gives CDR1 SGHRS, CDR2 YFSETQ. This CDR3 spans 16 amino acids. Unmatched junction bases numbered 8, after V lost 4 bases and J lost 0 bases. The CDR3 region has the DNA TGCGCCAGCAGCCAATACAGGGGGCCTAGCTCCTACGAGCAGTACTTC. Translating gives CASSQYRGPSSYEQYF. Looking up the rest from reference TRBV5-1 and TRBJ2-7 gives the full variable domain: KAGVTQTPRYLIKTRGQQVTLSCSPISGHRSVSWYQQTPGQGLQFLFEYFSETQRNKGNFPGRFSGRQFSNSRSEMNVSTLELGDSALYLCASSQYRGPSSYEQYFGPGTRLTVT.

The genes are TRBV5-1 and TRBJ2-7; TRBD1 agrees at 9 bases. J was trimmed by 2 bases and V by 4 bases; bases with no gene match: 7. CDR1 and CDR2 from the germline V gene are SGHRS and YFSETQ. This CDR3 spans 15 amino acids. The CDR3 coding sequence is TGCGCCAGCAGCGCGGACAGGGGAATGACCTACGAGCAGTACTTC. This codes for CASSADRGMTYEQYF.

The rearrangement uses TRBV27 and TRBJ2-1; 12 positions agree with TRBD2. From germline, CDR1 is MNHEY and CDR2 SMNVEV (reference sequence). The J segment lost 8 bases and the V segment lost 3 bases, leaving 5 bases of the junction unmatched. The CDR3 spans 15 residues. CDR3 coding DNA: TGTGCCAGCAGTTTTATACTAGCGGGAGGCCATGAGCAGTTCTTC. Protein sequence: CASSFILAGGHEQFF.

Notes on this clone: The same CDR3 arises from other DNA sequences in this sample as well. This chain uses TRBV18 with TRBJ2-3; D gene unclear. This CDR3 spans 15 amino acids. Trimming cost V 0 bases and J 0 bases, with 7 bases left between them. Germline loops: CDR1 KGHSH, CDR2 LQKENI. This CDR3 reads CASSPPSTSTDTQYF. In DNA form, the CDR3 reads TGTGCCAGCTCACCACCGAGCACAAGCACAGATACGCAGTATTTT.

With respect to this clone: This sample includes further DNA sequences coding for the same CDR3. J is TRBJ1-1 and V is TRBV18; D is unresolved. This CDR3 spans 13 amino acids. The V gene lost 3 bases and the J gene lost 1 base, with 6 bases spanning the gap. Germline V gives CDR1 KGHSH, CDR2 LQKENI. CDR3 in amino acids: CASSPQGNTEAFF. The DNA for the CDR3 is TGTGCCAGCTCACCTCAAGGGAACACTGAAGCTTTCTTT.

In the case of this clone: This specimen includes other DNA sequences encoding the same CDR3. J is TRBJ2-3 and V is TRBV5-4, with 10 positions matching TRBD2. Germline V gene data show CDR1 as SGHNT and CDR2 as YYREEE (reference sequence). V lost 1 base and J lost 4; bases outside the gene matches: 6. The CDR3 has 16 amino acids. The CDR3 sequence: CASSLRSSGRADTQYF. In DNA form, the CDR3 reads TGTGCCAGCAGCTTGAGATCCAGCGGGAGGGCAGATACGCAGTATTTT.

With respect to this clone: At the DNA level, this CDR3 is encoded by other sequences in the same sample as well. The J gene is TRBJ2-1, the V gene TRBV5-6; D gene uncertain. V shed 2 bases and J shed 10 bases, with 7 bases lying between them. The CDR3 covers 11 residues. Germline V CDR1 and CDR2: SGHDT, YYEEEE. Here the CDR3 reads CASSLVEEQFF. Written as DNA, the CDR3 is TGTGCCAGCAGCTTAGTCGAGGAGCAGTTCTTC.

The J gene is TRBJ2-7, the V gene TRBV15, with 11 positions matching TRBD1. CDR3 length: 14 residues. J gave up 6 bases and V 6 bases, and 7 bases lay outside the gene matches. Germline V lookup: CDR1 LNHNV, CDR2 YYDKDF (reference sequence). As DNA, the CDR3 is TGTGCCACCAGGTGGGACAGGGGGTCCGGCGAGCAGTACTTC. It is translated as CATRWDRGSGEQYF.

The V gene is TRBV30, the J gene TRBJ1-2; D is unclear. Trimming took 1 base from V and 6 from J, leaving 9 bases between them. Germline V gene lookup returns CDR1 GTSNPN and CDR2 SVGIG (reference sequence). The CDR3 spans 12 residues. Here the CDR3 DNA reads TGTGCCTGGAGTGGGACGCACGATGGCTACACCTTC. Translating gives CAWSGTHDGYTF.

The chain recombines TRBV6-5 with TRBJ2-7; 7 nucleotides line up with TRBD1. Looked up from germline, CDR1 is MNHEY and CDR2 is SVGAGI. Trimming removed 6 bases from V and 13 bases from J; junction bases left unmatched: 12. The length of the CDR3 is 12 residues. CDR3: CASSFRQGEEYF. Here the CDR3 DNA reads TGTGCCAGCAGCTTCAGACAGGGCGAAGAATACTTC.

The chain combines TRBV6-5 with TRBJ2-5; no definite D call. The CDR3 covers 11 residues. V lost 2 bases to trimming and J lost 5 bases, with 3 bases between them. The germline V gene has CDR1 MNHEY and CDR2 SVGAGI. The CDR3 protein is CASSYMETQYF. The CDR3 coding sequence is TGTGCCAGCAGTTACATGGAGACCCAGTACTTC.

The V and J genes are TRBV30 and TRBJ1-1; D is unresolved. Germline loops: CDR1 GTSNPN, CDR2 SVGIG (reference sequence). Trimming took 8 bases from V and 3 from J, leaving 13 bases between them. This CDR3 is built from 12 residues. The CDR3 loop is CAAISSYTEAFF. CDR3 coding DNA: TGTGCCGCGATCTCTAGCTACACTGAAGCTTTCTTT.

The CDR3 sequence: CASSIVSGNQPQHF. CDR3 DNA sequence: TGTGCCAGTAGTATAGTGTCGGGCAATCAGCCCCAGCATTTT. The V call is TRBV19, the J call TRBJ1-5; D gene uncertain. CDR1 LNHDA and CDR2 SQIVND come from the germline V gene (reference sequence). This CDR3 has 14 amino acids. The V end lost 1 base, the J end lost 2 bases, and 6 bases lay between the germline ends.

V is TRBV28 and J is TRBJ2-7, with 8 positions matching TRBD2. Germline V CDR1 and CDR2: MDHEN, SYDVKM. The CDR3 is 16 residues long. With V trimmed by 5 bases and J by 0 bases, 9 bases remained unmatched. The CDR3 is CASSPGGGSSSYEQYF. The CDR3 DNA reads TGTGCCAGCAGTCCCGGCGGGGGGTCGAGCTCCTACGAGCAGTACTTC.

This chain uses TRBV7-9 with TRBJ1-4; tentative D call: TRBD1 (6 bases). Per the germline V gene, CDR1 is SEHNR and CDR2 is FQNEAQ (reference sequence). V shed 6 bases and J shed 4 bases, with 12 bases lying between them. This CDR3 contains 14 residues. The CDR3: CASSDTGSNEKLFF. For the CDR3, the DNA is TGTGCCAGCAGTGATACAGGGAGTAATGAAAAACTGTTTTTT.

V gene TRBV9 combines with J gene TRBJ2-2; TRBD2 agrees at 14 bases. This CDR3 has 18 amino acids. V shed 4 bases and J 6 bases; nucleotides not matched to a gene: 11. Germline CDR1 reads SGDLS; CDR2 reads YYNGEE. The CDR3 is CASSPMGLAGEISGELFF. The CDR3 DNA reads as TGTGCCAGCAGCCCAATGGGACTAGCGGGAGAGATTTCCGGGGAGCTGTTTTTT.

J is TRBJ2-7 and V is TRBV29-1, with D perhaps TRBD1 (6 bases). Germline V gives CDR1 SQVTM, CDR2 ANQGSEA. V lost 6 bases to trimming and J lost 3 bases, with 15 bases between them. The CDR3 spans 13 residues. CDR3 protein: CSVGGQGNYEQYF. In DNA, the CDR3 is TGCAGCGTCGGCGGCCAGGGGAACTACGAGCAGTACTTC.

The chain carries TRBV28 and TRBJ2-7; 7 bases match TRBD2. Trimming cost V 4 bases and J 2 bases; bases outside gene matches: 8. The germline gives CDR1 MDHEN, CDR2 SYDVKM. This CDR3 has 15 amino acids. The CDR3 loop is CASSSSRAGAYEQYF. CDR3 nucleotide sequence: TGTGCCAGCAGTTCCTCCCGGGCGGGAGCCTACGAGCAGTACTTC.

This chain links TRBV5-1 with TRBJ2-1; D remains ambiguous. The CDR3 length is 13 residues. Trimming stripped 0 bases from V and 7 bases from J, with 8 bases between. Germline V lookup: CDR1 SGHRS, CDR2 YFSETQ. The CDR3 DNA reads as TGCGCCAGCAGCTTGGAGATTTGGAATGAGCAGTTCTTC. It yields the protein CASSLEIWNEQFF.